This passage covers 26 T cell receptor beta chains from one sample sequenced in a study of blood T cell repertoires in COVID-19. Some clones are missing from TCRdb's copy, which holds only in-frame ones; the method was immunoSEQ multiplex PCR. Altogether about 200,000 clones are present, 65% to 90% being singletons, with the ten largest covering about 11%. Sequencing was performed on PBMCs or T cells enriched from blood (not recorded which). The receptors originated from a man between 40 and 49 years old who had recovered from COVID-19.

This chain joins TRBV3-1 (or the pseudogene TRBV3-2) and TRBJ2-1; weak D call: TRBD1 (5 bases). CDR3 length: 12 amino acids. The germline gives CDR1 LGHDT, CDR2 YNNKEL (reference sequence). V was cut by 2 bases and J by 10 bases, with 9 bases left in between. CDR3 amino acids: CASSQSPGEQFF. The CDR3 DNA reads as TGTGCCAGCAGCCAATCACCAGGGGAGCAGTTCTTC.

DNA for the CDR3: TGTGCCAGCAGCCCAATCGCGCGAACTAGCGGGAGTGTTAAGGAGGACCCACAAGAGACCCAGTACTTC. Amino acid sequence: CASSPIARTSGSVKEDPQETQYF. The V and J genes are TRBV7-8 and TRBJ2-5; TRBD2 matches at 11 bases. CDR1 and CDR2 (germline): SGHVS, FQNEAQ. Trimming at V came to 5 bases and at J to 2 bases, leaving 28 bases not matched to a gene. The CDR3 sequence is 23 residues long.

The chain joins TRBV7-2 to TRBJ2-7, with TRBD2 as a possible D gene (6 bases). The CDR3 length is 14 residues. Per the germline V gene, CDR1 is SGHTA and CDR2 is FQGNSA. V was shortened by 4 bases and J by 6 bases, with 16 bases between the two germline ends. The CDR3 nucleotides read TGTGCCAGCAGCTCTCTCGGGACTCCCTTCGAGCAGTACTTC. Protein: CASSSLGTPFEQYF.

The V gene is TRBV27, the J gene TRBJ2-4; D not resolved. This CDR3 is built from 15 residues. Germline values: CDR1 MNHEY, CDR2 SMNVEV (reference sequence). V lost 3 bases, J lost 5 bases, and 14 bases lay in between. The CDR3 loop is CASSFGPKPQNIQYF. For the CDR3, the DNA is TGTGCCAGCAGTTTTGGGCCCAAACCCCAAAACATTCAGTACTTC.

V usage is TRBV7-8 and J usage is TRBJ2-2; possibly TRBD2 for D (5 bases). The CDR3 runs 17 residues. V gave up 5 bases and J gave up 3 bases, with 19 bases separating them. CDR1 and CDR2 from the germline V gene are SGHVS and FQNEAQ. In nucleotides, the CDR3 is TGTGCCAGCAGCCTCGCACCCCCTAGCCGACACACCGGGGAGCTGTTTTTT. It is translated as CASSLAPPSRHTGELFF.

The rearrangement links TRBV5-1 to TRBJ2-1, with 10 bases identical to TRBD2. There are 17 residues in the CDR3. Germline V gene lookup returns CDR1 SGHRS and CDR2 YFSETQ. V lost 0 bases to trimming and J lost 3 bases; unmatched junction nucleotides: 6. This chain's CDR3 is CASSLAASGSFYNEQFF. In DNA, the CDR3 is TGCGCCAGCAGCTTGGCGGCTAGCGGGAGTTTCTACAATGAGCAGTTCTTC.

This clone was seen a handful of times. J is TRBJ2-7 and V is TRBV28; TRBD2 is a possible D gene (5 bases). Germline V gene lookup returns CDR1 MDHEN and CDR2 SYDVKM. This CDR3 has 15 amino acids. Trimming shortened V by 7 bases and J by 3 bases, and 19 bases separated the two germline ends. The CDR3 region is CASTKSGDLDYEQYF. The CDR3 DNA follows: TGTGCCAGCACTAAAAGCGGCGACCTGGACTACGAGCAGTACTTC.

This chain joins TRBV19 and TRBJ2-5; D is possibly TRBD2 (6 bases). The CDR3 runs 15 residues. Germline V gene sequence: CDR1 LNHDA, CDR2 SQIVND (reference sequence). V was cut by 3 bases and J by 2 bases, with 13 bases left in between. The CDR3 protein is CASSIGGHWQETQYF. CDR3 DNA: TGTGCCAGTAGTATCGGGGGTCATTGGCAAGAGACCCAGTACTTC.

This clone was recorded a few times. This chain joins TRBV10-3 and TRBJ2-3; TRBD2 matches at 8 bases. CDR1 is ENHRY and CDR2 is SYGVKD in the germline V gene. The CDR3 extends over 16 amino acids. Trimming at V came to 3 bases and at J to 1 base, leaving 6 bases not matched to a gene. The CDR3 coding sequence is TGTGCCATCAGTGACTATAGCGGGACGGGCACAGATACGCAGTATTTT. This sequence encodes CAISDYSGTGTDTQYF.

This clone was seen a few times. In DNA form, the CDR3 reads TGTGCCAGCAGCTTGGGCGGGAGGGGTAACAATGAGCAGTTCTTC. This codes for CASSLGGRGNNEQFF. This sequence joins TRBV7-3 and TRBJ2-1; 9 bases are shared with TRBD2. Germline CDR1 and CDR2: SGHTA and FQGTGA. V shed 3 bases and J 5 bases; nucleotides not matched to a gene: 5. The CDR3 extends over 15 amino acids.

The chain recombines TRBV28 with TRBJ1-4, with 9 bases lining up with TRBD1. Germline trimming cut 3 bases from V and 7 bases from J; bases unmatched to any gene: 9. This CDR3 spans 16 amino acids. The germline CDR1 and CDR2 sequences are MDHEN and SYDVKM. CDR3 in amino acids: CASSLNAGTGSEKLFF. For the CDR3, the DNA is TGTGCCAGCAGTTTGAACGCCGGGACAGGGAGTGAAAAACTGTTTTTT.

Here the CDR3 reads CARRQKERRNTGNTIYF. DNA of the CDR3: TGTGCCAGAAGACAGAAGGAAAGGAGGAATACTGGAAACACCATATATTTT. J is TRBJ1-3 and V is TRBV5-3; D unclear. TRBV5-3 is marked as an open reading frame, function uncertain. The V and J ends lost 5 bases and 2 bases respectively, with 20 bases between them. The CDR3 contains 17 residues.

This clone has just one count. V and J are TRBV11-2 and TRBJ2-5, with unresolved D. This CDR3 region has 14 residues. Between the trimmed V and J ends, which lost 2 bases and 5 bases, there was a span of 12 bases. Germline values: CDR1 SGHAT, CDR2 FQNNGV. CDR3 region: CASSLSAIGETQYF. CDR3 nucleotides: TGTGCCAGCAGCTTATCGGCAATCGGGGAGACCCAGTACTTC.

The chain uses TRBV5-4 and TRBJ2-7; 8 bases are a match to TRBD1. The CDR3 is 16 residues long. Trimming removed 2 bases from V and 0 bases from J; junction bases left unmatched: 7. CDR1 SGHNT and CDR2 YYREEE come from the germline V gene (reference sequence). The CDR3 DNA follows: TGTGCCAGCAGCTTCTGGACAGGGAGAGTCTCCTACGAGCAGTACTTC. Amino acids: CASSFWTGRVSYEQYF.

The rearrangement joins TRBV28 to TRBJ1-2; D is ambiguous. This CDR3 has 15 amino acids. V gave up 6 bases and J gave up 0 bases, with 14 bases separating them. CDR1 and CDR2 from the germline V gene are MDHEN and SYDVKM. The CDR3 sequence is CASSPSPWANYGYTF. In DNA, the CDR3 is TGTGCCAGCAGCCCTAGTCCTTGGGCTAACTATGGCTACACCTTC.

The rearrangement links TRBV7-2 to TRBJ1-1; D is unclear. The CDR3 runs to 15 residues. Germline V gene sequence: CDR1 SGHTA, CDR2 FQGNSA. Trimming cost V 1 base and J 1 base, with 10 bases left between them. The CDR3 nucleotides are TGTGCCAGCAGCTTAGTACCCCGGGGGAACACTGAAGCTTTCTTT. This gives the protein CASSLVPRGNTEAFF.

The genes are TRBV7-9 and TRBJ1-5; D might be TRBD1 (5 bases). The V end was cut by 1 base, the J end by 1 base, with 5 bases between. Germline V CDR1 and CDR2: SEHNR, FQNEAQ (reference sequence). The CDR3 runs to 14 residues. The CDR3 sequence: CASSLGQSNQPQHF. The CDR3 DNA sequence: TGTGCCAGCAGCTTAGGACAGAGCAATCAGCCCCAGCATTTT. Full variable domain (rest looked up from reference TRBV7-9 and TRBJ1-5): DTGVSQNPRHKITKRGQNVTFRCDPISEHNRLYWYRQTLGQGPEFLTYFQNEAQLEKSRLLSDRFSAERPKGSFSTLEIQRTEQGDSAMYLCASSLGQSNQPQHFGDGTRLSIL.

This clone was observed a handful of times. Other DNA sequences in this sample translate to the same CDR3. The rearrangement uses TRBV27 and TRBJ1-1; maybe TRBD1 (5 bases). V was shortened by 3 bases and J by 6 bases, with 8 bases between the two germline ends. The CDR3 covers 12 residues. The germline CDR1 and CDR2 sequences are MNHEY and SMNVEV (reference sequence). CDR3: CASSFGGSEAFF. CDR3 DNA: TGTGCCAGCAGTTTCGGGGGGTCTGAAGCTTTCTTT.

The V call is TRBV19, the J call TRBJ1-2, with 12 bases identical to TRBD1. Germline V CDR1 and CDR2: LNHDA, SQIVND (reference sequence). This CDR3 has 15 residues. The trim removed 8 bases at V and 3 bases at J, leaving 7 bases unmatched. CDR3 DNA: TGTGCCAGTTGCCAGGGACAGGGGGCGGACTATGGCTACACCTTC. Translating gives CASCQGQGADYGYTF.

This clone was seen once. The rearrangement links TRBV6-5 to TRBJ2-3; 7 bases fit TRBD2. Trimming cost V 11 bases and J 0 bases; bases outside gene matches: 5. This CDR3 spans 13 amino acids. Looked up from germline, CDR1 is MNHEY and CDR2 is SVGAGI. The DNA for the CDR3 is TGTGCCGGCAATAGCGGGAGCACAGATACGCAGTATTTT. It is translated as CAGNSGSTDTQYF.

This chain joins TRBV14 and TRBJ2-6; a possible D gene is TRBD2 (6 bases). V shed 4 bases and J shed 4 bases, with 11 bases lying between them. Germline V gene sequence: CDR1 SGHDN, CDR2 FVKESK. CDR3 length: 15 amino acids. In DNA form, the CDR3 reads TGTGCCAGCAGCCCCAACGCGGGAGGGGCCAACGTCCTGACTTTC. This translates into CASSPNAGGANVLTF.

The chain links TRBV4-1 to TRBJ1-1; tentative D call: TRBD1 (6 bases). V was shortened by 3 bases and J by 8 bases, with 13 bases between the two germline ends. CDR3 length: 13 amino acids. The germline CDR1 and CDR2 sequences are MGHRA and YSYEKL. The CDR3 region is CASSHGTGTEAFF. The CDR3 coding sequence is TGCGCCAGCAGCCATGGTACCGGGACAGAAGCTTTCTTT.

This rearrangement joins TRBV28 to TRBJ1-2, with 7 bases that match TRBD1. Looked up from germline, CDR1 is MDHEN and CDR2 is SYDVKM. Germline trimming cut 4 bases from V and 4 bases from J; bases unmatched to any gene: 9. This CDR3 spans 15 amino acids. CDR3 protein: CASSSPGRGFYGYTF. The CDR3 region has the DNA TGTGCCAGCAGTTCCCCGGGCAGGGGGTTCTATGGCTACACCTTC.

The V call is TRBV2, the J call TRBJ1-2, with TRBD1 matching over 8 bases. V gave up 6 bases and J gave up 7 bases; unmatched junction bases: 7. Looked up from germline, CDR1 is SNHLY and CDR2 is FYNNEI. This CDR3 region has 13 residues. This CDR3 is CASRSQGVSGYTF. The CDR3 bases are TGTGCCAGCAGATCACAGGGGGTCTCTGGCTACACCTTC.

The chain uses TRBV7-3 and TRBJ2-2; 7 nucleotides line up with TRBD2. Germline V gene data show CDR1 as SGHTA and CDR2 as FQGTGA. V dropped 4 bases and J dropped 6; count of bases not matched to a gene: 8. This CDR3 is built from 15 residues. The CDR3 DNA reads TGTGCCAGCAGCTCCCCTAGCGGTGGCTCCGGGGAGCTGTTTTTT. Translated, it gives CASSSPSGGSGELFF. The full variable domain, rest sourced from reference TRBV7-3 and TRBJ2-2, is GAGVSQTPSNKVTEKGKYVELRCDPISGHTALYWYRQSLGQGPEFLIYFQGTGAADDSGLPNDRFFAVRPEGSVSTLKIQRTERGDSAVYLCASSSPSGGSGELFFGEGSRLTVL.

The chain is built from TRBV18 and TRBJ1-1, with D hard to call. V lost 1 base, J lost 8 bases, and 8 bases lay in between. The CDR3 is 12 residues long. The germline V gene has CDR1 KGHSH and CDR2 LQKENI. CDR3 amino acids: CASSPQREEAFF. The CDR3 DNA reads as TGTGCCAGCTCACCACAAAGGGAGGAAGCTTTCTTT.